Listed below are T cell receptor beta chains from one sample, sequenced in a study of neoadjuvant anti-PD-1 for oral cavity cancer. Data came from immunoSEQ multiplex PCR; TCRdb stores just in-frame clones and leaves some out. Of about 14,000 clones detected, 65% to 80% appear once; the ten largest clones hold roughly 2.9%. The source material was PBMCs, sampled before nivolumab (anti-PD-1) treatment. The source is a person between 40 and 85 years old with oral cavity squamous cell carcinoma. CDR3s include the opening cysteine and the closing phenylalanine or tryptophan. D genes are given only for firm matches. Clone size appears in some rows only: once, few, many, or a class for an expanded clone.

D gene,CDR3 length,V gene,clone size,J gene,CDR3 DNA,CDR3 protein
TRBD1,14,TRBV7-2,NA,TRBJ1-1,TGTGCCAGCAGCTCTGATCGACAGGGTCGTGAAGCTTTCTTT,CASSSDRQGREAFF
TRBD2,14,TRBV6-5,NA,TRBJ2-3,TGTGCCAGCAGTACGCCTAGACTAGCGGGGAGGTGGTATTTT,CASSTPRLAGRWYF
TRBD2,15,TRBV6-4,NA,TRBJ2-1,TGTGCCAGCAGCCCCGGGGGGGGAGTGTACAATGAGCAGTTCTTC,CASSPGGGVYNEQFF
NA,14,TRBV18,NA,TRBJ2-7,TGTGCCAGCTCACTACTCGGGACCCCGGGGGAGCAGTACTTC,CASSLLGTPGEQYF
TRBD1,17,TRBV19,NA,TRBJ1-5,TGTGCCAGTAGTACCCTTCAAGGGGGCTATAGCAATCAGCCCCAGCATTTT,CASSTLQGGYSNQPQHF
NA,17,TRBV7-2,NA,TRBJ2-3,TGTGCCAGCAGCCGACTAAGGGGGCGGGGGTGGACAGATACGCAGTATTTT,CASSRLRGRGWTDTQYF
NA,11,TRBV29-1,NA,TRBJ2-7,TGCAGCGTTGGCAACACCTACGAGCAGTACTTC,CSVGNTYEQYF
NA,16,TRBV4-2,NA,TRBJ2-1,TGTGCCAGCAGCCAAGCCGTGGGGGCGTCCCCGAATGAGCAGTTCTTC,CASSQAVGASPNEQFF
NA,14,TRBV2,NA,TRBJ1-1,TGTGCCAGCAGGGGTACCGGGGGCTACACTGAAGCTTTCTTT,CASRGTGGYTEAFF
NA,14,TRBV19,NA,TRBJ1-5,TGTGCCAGTAGTATGAGCGGTAGCAATCAGCCCCAGCATTTT,CASSMSGSNQPQHF
NA,15,TRBV9,NA,TRBJ2-6,TGTGCCAGCAGGTCTAGGGGACCTGGGGCCAACGTCCTGACTTTC,CASRSRGPGANVLTF
NA,16,TRBV5-1,few,TRBJ1-3,TGCGCCAGCCGCTTAGGGGGGGGTTCCTCTGGAAACACCATATATTTT,CASRLGGGSSGNTIYF
TRBD2,16,TRBV27,once,TRBJ2-5,TGTGCCAGCAGTTTCCTAGCGGGGCCAGATCAAGAGACCCAGTACTTC,CASSFLAGPDQETQYF
NA,15,TRBV11-2,NA,TRBJ2-5,TGTGCCAGCAGCTTAAACCCCAGGCGTTACGAGACCCAGTACTTC,CASSLNPRRYETQYF
NA,13,TRBV9,NA,TRBJ1-3,TGTGCCAGCGGATCAGGGTTTGGAAACACCATATATTTT,CASGSGFGNTIYF
NA,14,TRBV6-6,NA,TRBJ1-2,TGTGCCAGCAGTATCTCAGGGGCTAACTATGGCTACACCTTC,CASSISGANYGYTF
NA,15,TRBV5-5,NA,TRBJ1-2,TGTGCCAGCAGCTTTAGTGCAGGCATTAACTATGGCTACACCTTC,CASSFSAGINYGYTF
NA,17,TRBV11-3,NA,TRBJ2-2,TGTGCCAGCAGCTTAGATCTAGGAGGGGTAGACACCGGGGAGCTGTTTTTT,CASSLDLGGVDTGELFF
NA,15,TRBV2,NA,TRBJ2-1,TGTGCCAGCAGTGAAAGTGACTTCCCTTACAATGAGCAGTTCTTC,CASSESDFPYNEQFF
NA,16,TRBV19,NA,TRBJ1-2,TGTGCCAGTAGTATAGATGGTGGGTTCGGTGGTAATGGCTACACCTTC,CASSIDGGFGGNGYTF
NA,18,TRBV9,NA,TRBJ2-3,TGTGCCAGCAGCGCCGCCGGAATAGGGGGGATGCGCTCAGATACGCAGTATTTT,CASSAAGIGGMRSDTQYF
NA,16,TRBV2,NA,TRBJ2-1,TGTGCCAGCAGTGAAATGAGGCTAGGGGCCGGTGGGGAGCAGTTCTTC,CASSEMRLGAGGEQFF
TRBD1,14,TRBV4-1,NA,TRBJ1-2,TGCGCCAGCAGCCAGTCTGGGACAGGCTATGGCTACACCTTC,CASSQSGTGYGYTF
NA,11,TRBV28,NA,TRBJ1-2,TGTGCCAGCAGCGGGCTCTATGGCTACACCTTC,CASSGLYGYTF
NA,12,TRBV5-6,NA,TRBJ2-1,TGTGCCAGCAGCTTAGAGGTTGGTGAGCAGTTCTTC,CASSLEVGEQFF
NA,15,TRBV11-2,NA,TRBJ1-3,TGTGCCAGCCAACCGGGAGGGGCTGGAGGAAACACCATATATTTT,CASQPGGAGGNTIYF
NA,17,TRBV10-3,NA,TRBJ1-2,TGTGCCATCAGTGATGGGTTCAGTGGGGGGAAAAGCTATGGCTACACCTTC,CAISDGFSGGKSYGYTF
NA,15,TRBV7-9,NA,TRBJ2-7,TGTGCCAGCAGCTTAAACAGCCAGAGCTCCTACGAGCAGTACTTC,CASSLNSQSSYEQYF
TRBD2,15,TRBV5-1,NA,TRBJ2-3,TGCGCCAGCAGCTTGCCTAGCGGGCCCACAGATACGCAGTATTTT,CASSLPSGPTDTQYF
NA,13,TRBV5-1,NA,TRBJ1-1,TGCGCCAGCAGCTTTGCAGAGAACACTGAAGCTTTCTTT,CASSFAENTEAFF
NA,14,TRBV9,NA,TRBJ1-1,TGTGCCAGCAGCCCCAGAAGGGGCGGGACTGAAGCTTTCTTT,CASSPRRGGTEAFF
NA,13,TRBV30,NA,TRBJ1-6,TGTGCCTGGACGGGCTCCTATAATTCACCCCTCCACTTT,CAWTGSYNSPLHF
NA,11,TRBV30,NA,TRBJ2-3,TGTGCCTGGTCCCCGGGTTATACGCAGTATTTT,CAWSPGYTQYF
NA,11,TRBV19,NA,TRBJ1-2,TGTGCCAGTAATTTCGGGGATAGCTACACCTTC,CASNFGDSYTF
TRBD2,14,TRBV27,NA,TRBJ2-3,TGTGCCAGCAGTTTATTGCGGGGGTCAGATACGCAGTATTTT,CASSLLRGSDTQYF
NA,16,TRBV6-5,once,TRBJ2-1,TGTGCCAGCAGTTTCAACTGGGAGGAAGGATCAAGTGAGCAGTTCTTC,CASSFNWEEGSSEQFF
NA,15,TRBV14,NA,TRBJ2-1,TGTGCCAGCAGCCAGATAGGGTGGGGACACAATGAGCAGTTCTTC,CASSQIGWGHNEQFF
NA,16,TRBV27,NA,TRBJ2-3,TGTGCCAGCAGTCCGGGTGGCGGGCCTAGCACAGATACGCAGTATTTT,CASSPGGGPSTDTQYF
NA,16,TRBV30,NA,TRBJ1-4,TGTGCCTGGGGAATCGGGGTACAAGCAACTAATGAAAAACTGTTTTTT,CAWGIGVQATNEKLFF
NA,15,TRBV27,NA,TRBJ1-2,TGTGCCAGCAGTTATAATCAGGGGCTTCTCTATGGCTACACCTTC,CASSYNQGLLYGYTF
TRBD1,16,TRBV9,NA,TRBJ1-4,TGTGCCAGCAGCGACGGAGGGACAGCCGTTAATGAAAAACTGTTTTTT,CASSDGGTAVNEKLFF
TRBD1,18,TRBV7-8,NA,TRBJ2-5,TGTGCCAGCAGCCTCTGGACAGGGGTAGGACTAGTATCCGAGACCCAGTACTTC,CASSLWTGVGLVSETQYF
NA,17,TRBV13,NA,TRBJ2-5,TGTGCCAGCACCCGGCGAGAGGGGGGAAGGGTCCGGGAGACCCAGTACTTC,CASTRREGGRVRETQYF
NA,13,TRBV5-6,NA,TRBJ1-1,TGTGCCAGCATCTCATATGGGAACACTGAAGCTTTCTTT,CASISYGNTEAFF
TRBD1,13,TRBV7-3,few,TRBJ2-5,TGTGCCAGCAGCCCTGACAGGGCGAAGACCCAGTACTTC,CASSPDRAKTQYF
TRBD1,16,TRBV23-1,few,TRBJ1-2,TGCGCCAGCAGTCAACGAGACAGGGGAGGGCTCTATGGCTACACCTTC,CASSQRDRGGLYGYTF
NA,15,TRBV5-1,NA,TRBJ2-7,TGCGCCAGCAGCTTAGGACTCCGGGTAGATGGCGAGCAGTACTTC,CASSLGLRVDGEQYF
NA,15,TRBV7-8,few,TRBJ2-7,TGTGCCAGCAGCCCTAGGCGCCAGAGCTCCTACGAGCAGTACTTC,CASSPRRQSSYEQYF
NA,16,TRBV4-1,NA,TRBJ1-2,TGCGCCAGCAGCCAAGATCAAGGGGCGTCCCAGTATGGCTACACCTTC,CASSQDQGASQYGYTF
NA,13,TRBV23-1,NA,TRBJ2-1,TGCGCCAGCAGTGTCCGGGACAAGGATGAGCAGTTCTTC,CASSVRDKDEQFF
NA,13,TRBV11-3,once,TRBJ2-1,TGTGCCAGCAGCTTACCGCCCTACAATGAGCAGTTCTTC,CASSLPPYNEQFF
TRBD2,13,TRBV6-6,once,TRBJ2-7,TGTGCCAGCGGGGGGGGGAGCTCCTACGAGCAGTACTTC,CASGGGSSYEQYF